This T cell receptor (beta chain) was found in a study of T-cell memory formation after mild COVID-19. Germline assignment: CDR1 MGHRA and CDR2 YSYEKL. CDR3 size: 12 residues. V was shortened by 3 bases and J by 7 bases, with 9 bases between the two germline ends. 5'RACE primed at constant segments yielded TCR alpha and TCR beta cDNA libraries bearing sample barcodes and UMIs. TCRdb recomputed calls from the 5' RACE reads with MiXCR, one row per CDR3 protein. The table records 340,000 or so distinct CDR3 sequences, 10% to 15% of them present only once. There are a few counts of this clonotype. This chain connects TRBV4-1 to TRBJ2-5; no definite D call. This TCR derives from a man aged 18-30 years who had mild COVID-19 (a few samples of this study predate the infection). Cell type and time point are not known. The sequenced material came from PBMCs or a T cell subset sorted from them (not recorded which). CDR3 loop: CASSHSTGTQYF. In DNA, the CDR3 is TGCGCCAGCAGCCACTCCACGGGGACCCAGTACTTC.